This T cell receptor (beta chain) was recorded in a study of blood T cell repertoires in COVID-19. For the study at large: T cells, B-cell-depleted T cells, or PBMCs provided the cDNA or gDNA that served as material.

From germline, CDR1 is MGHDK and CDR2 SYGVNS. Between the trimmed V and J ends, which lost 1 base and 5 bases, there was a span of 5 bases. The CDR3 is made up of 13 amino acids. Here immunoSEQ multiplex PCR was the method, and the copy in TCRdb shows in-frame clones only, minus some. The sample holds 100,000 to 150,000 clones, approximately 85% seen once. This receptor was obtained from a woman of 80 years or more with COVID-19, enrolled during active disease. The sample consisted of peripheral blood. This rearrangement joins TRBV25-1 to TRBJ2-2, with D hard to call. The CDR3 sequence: CASSESGTGELFF. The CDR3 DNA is TGTGCCAGCAGTGAATCCGGGACCGGGGAGCTGTTTTTT.